This T cell receptor (beta chain) was sequenced during a study of blood T cell repertoires in COVID-19. On the study more broadly: PBMCs, B-cell-depleted T cells, or T cells provided the cDNA or gDNA that made up the material.

CDR3 length: 15 residues. CDR1 is SNHLY, CDR2 FYNNEI, per germline. Trimming at V came to 1 base and at J to 7 bases, leaving 5 bases not matched to a gene. Source study methods: For nucleated cells, counts were estimated from reference gene primer amplification. Only in-frame clones appear in the TCRdb table, and some are missing; sequencing was by immunoSEQ multiplex PCR. Clone size and the V and J calls come from that table; the DNA yielded D and trimming. Here the sample spans over 250,000 clones, about 90% being singletons. Adults between about 18 and 95 years of age took part from fewer than 30 US areas.

This chain uses TRBV2 with TRBJ2-1, with 9 bases fitting TRBD2. The source is a woman aged 30 to 39 who had recovered from COVID-19. The sample taken for sequencing was PBMCs or T cells enriched from blood (not recorded which). CDR3 DNA: TGTGCCAGCAGTGAAGGTGCGGGGGGGCTTAATGAGCAGTTCTTC. Amino acid sequence: CASSEGAGGLNEQFF.